Reported below is one T cell receptor beta chain. This sample is drawn from a study of T cell changes during pregnancy in multiple sclerosis. CDR1 is SGDLS, CDR2 YYNGEE, per germline. This CDR3 is 16 amino acids long. J gave up 0 bases and V 0 bases, and 3 bases lay outside the gene matches. The data were produced by immunoSEQ multiplex PCR, yet TCRdb's version contains in-frame clones alone and is incomplete. This sample has 75,000 to 90,000 clones; about 92% occur once, and the top ten carry around 0.2%. The chain recombines TRBV9 with TRBJ2-3; 8 nucleotides line up with TRBD2. The source was CD4+ T cells from peripheral blood mononuclear cells, collected before pregnancy. The receptor's source is a female donor with multiple sclerosis, enrolled in a pregnancy study. CDR3 sequence: CASSVVASGSTDTQYF. CDR3 bases: TGTGCCAGCAGCGTAGTGGCTAGCGGGAGCACAGATACGCAGTATTTT.